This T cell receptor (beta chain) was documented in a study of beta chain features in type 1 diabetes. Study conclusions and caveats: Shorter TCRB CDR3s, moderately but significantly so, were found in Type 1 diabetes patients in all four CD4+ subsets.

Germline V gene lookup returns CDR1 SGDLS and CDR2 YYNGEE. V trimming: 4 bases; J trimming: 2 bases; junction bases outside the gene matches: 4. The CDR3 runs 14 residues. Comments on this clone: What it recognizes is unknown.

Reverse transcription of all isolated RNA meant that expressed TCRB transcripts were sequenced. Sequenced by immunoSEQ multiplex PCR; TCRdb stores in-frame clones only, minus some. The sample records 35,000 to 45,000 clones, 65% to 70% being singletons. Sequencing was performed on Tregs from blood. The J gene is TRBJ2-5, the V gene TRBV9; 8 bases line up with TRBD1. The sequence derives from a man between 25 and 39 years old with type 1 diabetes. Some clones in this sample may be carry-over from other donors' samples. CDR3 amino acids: CASSFGQGQETQYF. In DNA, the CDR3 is TGTGCCAGCAGCTTCGGACAGGGACAAGAGACCCAGTACTTC.